This T cell receptor (beta chain) was captured by sequencing in a study of shared clonotypes between healthy human individuals. In the study overall: Each donor had three CD4 naive, three CD4 memory, two CD8 naive and one CD8 memory plate.

Sequencing was performed with immunoSEQ multiplex PCR; in TCRdb, only in-frame clones are kept and a portion is missing. There are about 2.4 million clones in the sample; more than 85% occur only once, and around 0.37% lies in the top ten. CDR3 length equals 15 residues. V shed 4 bases, J shed 7 bases, and the junction held 6 bases outside the gene matches. Germline V gene lookup returns CDR1 SGHRS and CDR2 YFSETQ. Study observations and caveats: Larger estimated richness was generally recorded for naive subsets relative to memory subsets. Against clonotypes common to all four donors, non-shared ones had lower generation probabilities.

As regards this clone: The antigen is undetermined. Other nucleotide sequences from this sample produce the same CDR3.

The TCR was taken from a man between 18 and 29 years old in good health. Some clones in this sample may be carry-over from other donors' samples. The chain uses TRBV5-1 and TRBJ2-1; 12 bases fit TRBD2. Sequenced: naive CD4+ T cells from PBMCs. The subset was: CD45RA+ positively selected. CDR3 in amino acids: CASSPGTSGLNEQFF. The CDR3 DNA follows: TGCGCCAGCAGCCCCGGGACTAGCGGGTTGAATGAGCAGTTCTTC.